The 20 T cell receptor beta chains presented below share a single source sample, sequenced in a study of T-cell memory formation after mild COVID-19 (dated by TCRdb to about 2021). The protocol used for the library was 5' RACE. The reads were generated on an Illumina NovaSeq 6000. The public reads were reprocessed in TCRdb via fastp at Q25 and MiXCR, keeping in-frame beta chains. Under each unique CDR3 protein, matching rows form one entry showing the most common genes and DNA. The sample data list under 300,000 distinct CDR3 sequences, and 8% to 10% of these were observed just once. The ten largest clones capture about 20% of the sample. Input material: PBMCs or a T cell subset sorted from them (not recorded which). Receptors were obtained from a man aged 18 to 30 who had mild COVID-19 (a few samples of this study predate the infection). The sample titles of this study are shuffled in the database, so cell type and time point are left out; the donor was told from shared clones.

Ten or more counts support this clonotype. The chain combines TRBV11-3 with TRBJ2-3, with D possibly being TRBD1 (7 bases). CDR1 and CDR2 (germline): SGHNT, YENEEA. V lost 1 base to trimming and J lost 2 bases, with 19 bases between them. The CDR3 loop spans 18 amino acids. The CDR3 is CASSLGPDREAPTDTQYF. CDR3 nucleotide sequence: TGTGCCAGCAGCTTAGGTCCCGACAGGGAGGCCCCCACAGATACGCAGTATTTT.

The rearrangement links TRBV4-1 to TRBJ1-2, with 9 bases lining up with TRBD1. The CDR3 spans 16 residues. Germline-derived CDR1 and CDR2 are MGHRA and YSYEKL. V lost 4 bases and J lost 6; bases outside the gene matches: 12. CDR3 nucleotides: TGCGCCAGCAGCCGAGTTTCACAGGGGGCGCCGGATGGCTACACCTTC. This gives the protein CASSRVSQGAPDGYTF.

There are a few counts of this clonotype. The chain carries TRBV5-1 and TRBJ1-1; D is ambiguous. Trimming took off 3 bases at V and 1 base at J, with 13 bases between the two ends. From germline, CDR1 is SGHRS and CDR2 YFSETQ. The CDR3 consists of 15 residues. This CDR3 is CASSWAGASNTEAFF. DNA of the CDR3: TGCGCCAGCAGCTGGGCAGGAGCATCGAACACTGAAGCTTTCTTT.

This clonotype was detected only a few times. The chain employs TRBV12-3 or TRBV12-4 and TRBJ2-2, with D unresolved. V was cut by 6 bases and J by 0 bases, with 8 bases left in between. This CDR3 comprises 14 residues. The CDR3 nucleotides are TGTGCCAGCAGGTTTCTACCGAACACCGGGGAGCTGTTTTTT. It encodes CASRFLPNTGELFF.

This clonotype was picked up a small number of times. The chain carries TRBV7-9 and TRBJ2-3; D might be TRBD1 or TRBD2, each matching 5 bases. Germline V gives CDR1 SEHNR, CDR2 FQNEAQ (reference sequence). There are 13 residues in the CDR3. Between the trimmed V and J ends, which lost 5 bases and 9 bases, there was a span of 15 bases. This CDR3 is CASSPGPLLTQYF. The CDR3 bases are TGTGCCAGCAGCCCGGGACCGCTTTTGACGCAGTATTTT.

The chain carries TRBV5-1 and TRBJ1-5; 10 nucleotides match TRBD1. CDR3 length equals 14 residues. The germline gives CDR1 SGHRS, CDR2 YFSETQ. J gave up 4 bases and V 4 bases, and 2 bases lay outside the gene matches. CDR3 DNA sequence: TGCGCCAGCAGCAGACAGGGGGCTAATCAGCCCCAGCATTTT. Its translation: CASSRQGANQPQHF. The full variable domain, with the rest looked up from reference TRBV5-1 and TRBJ1-5, is KAGVTQTPRYLIKTRGQQVTLSCSPISGHRSVSWYQQTPGQGLQFLFEYFSETQRNKGNFPGRFSGRQFSNSRSEMNVSTLELGDSALYLCASSRQGANQPQHFGDGTRLSIL.

This clonotype has a count of ten or more. The CDR3 DNA reads TGTGCCAGCGGAACCGGGACTGTACCAGATACGCAGTATTTT. It yields the protein CASGTGTVPDTQYF. The V call is TRBV6-1, the J call TRBJ2-3; D may be TRBD2 (6 bases). Germline-derived CDR1 and CDR2 are MNHNS and SASEGT. V was pared by 8 bases and J by 4 bases, with 16 bases between. CDR3 length: 14 residues.

This clonotype was picked up many times. The chain recombines TRBV5-1 with TRBJ1-6, with D perhaps matching TRBD1 (6 bases). CDR3 length: 15 residues. Germline V gives CDR1 SGHRS, CDR2 YFSETQ. Trimming cost V 0 bases and J 4 bases, with 8 bases left between them. Written as DNA, the CDR3 is TGCGCCAGCAGCTTGGCGGACAGTTATAATTCACCCCTCCACTTT. Its protein is CASSLADSYNSPLHF.

In regard to this clonotype: A read error may explain this, as a much larger clone is one base away. The J gene is TRBJ2-2, the V gene TRBV7-9; no definite D call. V shed 1 base and J shed 3 bases, with 3 bases lying between them. This CDR3 contains 13 residues. Germline V CDR1 and CDR2: SEHNR, FQNEAQ (reference sequence). The CDR3: CASSLEDTGELFF. The DNA of the CDR3 is TGTGCCAGCAGCTTAGAGGACACCGGGGAGCTGTTTTTT.

The V gene is TRBV9, the J gene TRBJ1-2; the D gene is possibly TRBD1 (5 bases). There are 16 residues in the CDR3. In germline, CDR1 is SGDLS, CDR2 YYNGEE. V was shortened by 6 bases and J by 4 bases, with 22 bases between the two germline ends. In nucleotides, the CDR3 is TGTGCCAGCACCTCCGGGGCAGGGAACGATTTCTATGGCTACACCTTC. This codes for CASTSGAGNDFYGYTF.

This clonotype has only a few counts. V usage is TRBV4-1 and J usage is TRBJ1-2, with 7 bases lining up with TRBD1. In germline, CDR1 is MGHRA, CDR2 YSYEKL. This CDR3 is 15 amino acids long. V lost 0 bases to trimming and J lost 8 bases; unmatched junction nucleotides: 9. The CDR3 sequence is CASSQESDRVGGYTF. The CDR3 region has the DNA TGCGCCAGCAGCCAAGAATCCGACAGGGTTGGCGGCTACACCTTC.

J is TRBJ1-2 and V is TRBV30, with D unresolved. Trimming shortened V by 4 bases and J by 4 bases, and 16 bases separated the two germline ends. Per germline, CDR1 GTSNPN and CDR2 SVGIG (reference sequence). The CDR3 totals 14 residues. The CDR3 DNA reads as TGTGCCTGGATGGCCAGGAATGCTGCCTATGGCTACACCTTC. Amino acids: CAWMARNAAYGYTF.

This clonotype came up a few times. The V and J genes are TRBV5-1 and TRBJ2-1; TRBD2 aligns across 7 bases. Trimming at V came to 5 bases and at J to 9 bases, leaving 14 bases not matched to a gene. CDR1 is SGHRS and CDR2 is YFSETQ in the germline V gene. The CDR3 length is 15 residues. The CDR3 region has the DNA TGCGCCAGCAGTTTACAACCGGGGGGAAGCGGTGAGCAGTTCTTC. Amino acids: CASSLQPGGSGEQFF.

This clonotype occurred many times. The rearrangement links TRBV3-1 to TRBJ1-1, with D unresolved. The V end was cut by 3 bases, the J end by 0 bases, with 8 bases between. CDR1 is LGHDT and CDR2 is YNNKEL in the germline V gene (reference sequence). This CDR3 spans 14 amino acids. The CDR3, as DNA: TGTGCCAGCAGCCAGGCCAAGGTGAACACTGAAGCTTTCTTT. Its translation: CASSQAKVNTEAFF. The complete variable domain, with remaining parts taken from reference TRBV3-1 and TRBJ1-1, reads DTAVSQTPKYLVTQMGNDKSIKCEQNLGHDTMYWYKQDSKKFLKIMFSYNNKELIINETVPNRFSPKSPDKAHLNLHINSLELGDSAVYFCASSQAKVNTEAFFGQGTRLTVV.

The chain links TRBV5-1 to TRBJ2-5; D uncertain. Trimming removed 3 bases at V and 5 bases at J, with 11 bases between. CDR1 and CDR2 from the germline V gene are SGHRS and YFSETQ. The CDR3 extends over 13 amino acids. CDR3 in DNA: TGCGCCAGCAGCTACGCCCGGAGCGAGACCCAGTACTTC. The encoded protein is CASSYARSETQYF.

J is TRBJ2-1 and V is TRBV4-3; D possibly matches TRBD1 or TRBD2 (5 bases each). Germline CDR1 and CDR2: LGHNA and YSLEER. Trimming took off 0 bases at V and 13 bases at J, with 13 bases between the two ends. The CDR3 loop spans 13 amino acids. In DNA form, the CDR3 reads TGCGCCAGCAGCCAAGAAAACGCCGGGGCTCAGTTCTTC. It specifies CASSQENAGAQFF.

This clonotype was counted between two and nine times. This rearrangement joins TRBV5-1 to TRBJ2-3, with a possible D match to TRBD2 (6 bases). Trimming left V 4 bases short and J 2 bases short, with 14 bases between. The CDR3 has 15 amino acids. Germline-derived CDR1 and CDR2 are SGHRS and YFSETQ. The CDR3 sequence: CASSPPGGATDTQYF. The CDR3 DNA reads TGCGCCAGCAGCCCCCCCGGGGGAGCCACAGATACGCAGTATTTT.

Ten or more counts support this clonotype. The chain links TRBV20-1 to TRBJ2-7; 9 bases fit TRBD2. J was trimmed by 0 bases and V by 3 bases; bases with no gene match: 3. Germline CDR1 DFQATT, CDR2 SNEGSKA (reference sequence). This CDR3 region has 14 residues. The CDR3 sequence: CSASLAGASYEQYV. The CDR3 nucleotides are TGCAGTGCTAGCTTAGCGGGAGCCTCCTACGAGCAGTACGTC.

The chain couples TRBV4-1 to TRBJ1-4, with D unclear. Trimming took 0 bases from V and 5 from J, leaving 10 bases between them. Germline assignment: CDR1 MGHRA and CDR2 YSYEKL. This CDR3 is built from 15 residues. CDR3 sequence: CASSQDSATNEKLFF. The CDR3 nucleotides read TGCGCCAGCAGCCAAGACAGCGCCACGAATGAAAAACTGTTTTTT.

This clonotype showed up many times. A read error may produce the germline difference seen at one junction end. The chain recombines TRBV7-2 with TRBJ1-1, with 7 nucleotides matching TRBD1. CDR1 is SGHTA, CDR2 FQGNSA, per germline. The CDR3 runs to 12 residues. CDR3 DNA sequence: TGTGCCAGCAGCTTACCGACAGGGTCTCTGATCTTT. Translation: CASSLPTGSLIF.